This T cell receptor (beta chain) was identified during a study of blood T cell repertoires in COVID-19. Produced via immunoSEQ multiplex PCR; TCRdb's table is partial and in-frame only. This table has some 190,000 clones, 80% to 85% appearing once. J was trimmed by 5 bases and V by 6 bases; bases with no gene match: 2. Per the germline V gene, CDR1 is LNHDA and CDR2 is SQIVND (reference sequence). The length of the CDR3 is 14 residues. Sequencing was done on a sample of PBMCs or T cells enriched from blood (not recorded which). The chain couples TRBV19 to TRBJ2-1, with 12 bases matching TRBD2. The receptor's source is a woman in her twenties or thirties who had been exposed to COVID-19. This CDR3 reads CASSLAGGDNEQFF. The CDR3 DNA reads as TGTGCCAGTAGCCTAGCGGGGGGGGACAATGAGCAGTTCTTC. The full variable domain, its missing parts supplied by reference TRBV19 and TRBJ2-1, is DGGITQSPKYLFRKEGQNVTLSCEQNLNHDAMYWYRQDPGQGLRLIYYSQIVNDFQKGDIAEGYSVSREKKESFPLTVTSAQKNPTAFYLCASSLAGGDNEQFFGPGTRLTVL.